This paragraph covers one TCR beta chain sequence. The target of this receptor is not known. Base qualities are missing; no much larger clone stands one base away. The cysteine opens and the phenylalanine closes a CDR3 of 15 amino acids. Only the CDR3 portion is preserved as DNA: 45 bases, with reading frame beginning at the first base. V is shortened by 5 bases, J by 2 bases, and the region joining them spans 15 bases. In the germline V gene (reference sequence), CDR1 corresponds to SEHNR and CDR2 to FQNEAQ. Using the deep immunoSEQ assay, multiplex PCR amplified TCR CDR3 regions from genomic DNA. For each cell subset, the extracted genomic DNA was distributed evenly across all wells of several immunoSEQ 96-well plates, and each plate served as one replicate. For sorted subsets, each replicate PCR was loaded with about 200 ng genomic DNA, equivalent to 25,000 to 30,000 T cell genomes. The purified libraries were quantified using a Qubit 3.0 fluorometer, sized with a Bioanalyzer 2100, and then quantified again using the KAPA Library Quantification kit. Each immunoSEQ 96-well plate was sequenced on its own single-read 150-cycle Illumina NextSeq 550 flow cell. The authors processed their data as follows. Because the immunoSEQ output included only junctional sequences and no quality scores, the filtering could not be the same as the filtering used for full-length reads. To assign V/J genes and CDR3, sequences were annotated using PyIR, a Python wrapper for IgBLAST v1.9, with IMGT germline references. Any read was removed if the V/J assignment was weak (E-value above 1e-6), the CDR3 was missing, or the read contained stop codons, out-of-frame junctions, or ambiguous translated residues. V3J clonotypes were defined as sequences sharing the same inferred V gene, J gene, and CDR3 amino acid sequence. Percentage overlap between repertoires was calculated by dividing the number of shared unique clonotypes by the size of the smaller repertoire. Three approaches were used to assess repertoire richness: RTK rarefaction, the Chao1 estimator, and Recon v2.1 estimates of unobserved clonotypes. For all TCRbeta clonotypes obtained by the gDNA method from several donors, generation probabilities were computed with OLGA. TCRdb stores this immuneACCESS table with in-frame sequences only. Part of the clones is absent; in the studies checked, under half of the shortfall reflects unresolved V genes, and no reason is known for the rest. The D gene and trimming were derived from the DNA, and the V and J assignments and clone size from that table. The sample table lists under 1,100,000 clones, around three quarters of them with a count of one. Clones ranked in the top ten supply roughly 0.55% of the sample.

Donors were healthy HIV-negative adults with no recently reported acute infections or vaccinations. Every donor was a Caucasian adult residing in Nashville, Tennessee, USA. Magnetic negative selection was used to enrich CD4+ T cells, after which naive cells were positively selected on CD45RA and the negative fraction became the memory subset. After blood collection by leukapheresis, PBMCs were isolated using Ficoll-Histopaque density gradient centrifugation and then cryopreserved in the vapor phase of liquid nitrogen. Analytical flow cytometry was used to check the purity and quantity of every magnetically sorted T cell population. From each sorted fraction, genomic DNA was isolated and quantified by UV absorbance on a Nanodrop 2000c. This entry is derived from a study of shared clonotypes between healthy human individuals (TCRdb year 2020). With respect to the entire study: The cohort comprised two women and a few men aged 18 to 49 years. For each donor, three plates each were used for CD4 naive and CD4 memory, two plates were used for CD8 naive, and one plate was used for CD8 memory. To estimate repertoire size and how much clonotypes are shared between individuals, the study performed deep sequencing of blood TCR repertoires from 4 to 6 healthy adults. To increase sequencing depth and limit assay-specific biases, TCR repertoire library preparation and sequencing were carried out by different laboratories using diverse techniques. Per donor, leukapheresis produced somewhere between about 0.85 and 10 billion PBMCs.

Points the paper makes about the study in general: The genetic and exposure-history diversity represented was limited by the small number of donors. Pairwise subsampling led to the expectation that sequencing depth would affect the degree of clonotype sharing among donors. Larger estimated clonotype richness was generally found for naive subsets than for memory subsets. Sharing across several donors was observed for about 5% of naive CD4, under 4% of naive CD8, 2% to 2.5% of memory CD4, and roughly 0.4% of memory CD8 clonotypes. Compared with non-shared clonotypes, clonotypes shared by all four sorted-subset donors had higher generation probabilities. Incomplete sequencing was indicated by rarefaction of sorted-subset datasets, despite the large sequencing depth. Only blood was sampled, and tissue TCR repertoires likely differ from those in blood.

Sequences were obtained from memory CD4+ T cells from PBMCs. Taken with the paper, the label for cell subset or site translates to: CD45RA-negative fraction. The chain uses TRBV7-9 and TRBJ1-2; perhaps TRBD1 is the D gene, with 5 bases matching. The receptor was isolated from a man younger than 35 in good health. Some clones in this sample may be carry-over from other donors' samples. The nucleotide sequence is given as TGTGCCAGCAGCCCCGGGGGAACCGAAAACTATGGCTACACCTTC. Its translation reads: CASSPGGTENYGYTF.